The rows below give T cell receptor beta chains drawn from one sample of a study of blood T cell repertoires in COVID-19. Repertoires were generated with immunoSEQ multiplex PCR, while TCRdb's copy carries only in-frame clones and drops some. The sample lists approximately 96,000 clones; roughly 90% were seen once. Source material: peripheral blood. These receptors all stem from a human donor with COVID-19, enrolled during active disease. The donor label of this sample is uncertain. CDR3s include the opening cysteine and the closing phenylalanine or tryptophan. The order of the fields is CDR3 DNA, CDR3 protein, clone size, V gene, D gene, J gene. The D gene is left open where the match is weak. Not every row has a clone size; where given, it reads once, few, many or a size class.

cdr3_nt: TGTGCCAGCAGTTACTCGACAGGGGACGTCTATGGCTACACCTTC
cdr3_aa: CASSYSTGDVYGYTF
clone_size: NA
v_call: TRBV6-6
d_call: TRBD1
j_call: TRBJ1-2

cdr3_nt: TGTGCCAGCAGCTCCGGGACAGGGCCCGGGGAGCTGTTTTTT
cdr3_aa: CASSSGTGPGELFF
clone_size: NA
v_call: TRBV7-3
d_call: TRBD1
j_call: TRBJ2-2

cdr3_nt: TGTGCCAGCAGCCAAGAAGCCCAGGGCACAGATACGCAGTATTTT
cdr3_aa: CASSQEAQGTDTQYF
clone_size: NA
v_call: TRBV4-2
d_call: NA
j_call: TRBJ2-3

cdr3_nt: TGTGCCATCAGTGAGTCGAGGACTAGCGGGAGAGAGACCCAGTACTTC
cdr3_aa: CAISESRTSGRETQYF
clone_size: few
v_call: TRBV10-3
d_call: TRBD2
j_call: TRBJ2-5

cdr3_nt: TGTGCCTGGAGTGACGGAGCAAGCTTTGGGACAGATACGCAGTATTTT
cdr3_aa: CAWSDGASFGTDTQYF
clone_size: NA
v_call: TRBV30
d_call: NA
j_call: TRBJ2-3

cdr3_nt: TGTGCCAGCAGCCTCGGGGCTAGCGCCTACGAGCAGTACTTC
cdr3_aa: CASSLGASAYEQYF
clone_size: once
v_call: TRBV7-2
d_call: NA
j_call: TRBJ2-7

cdr3_nt: TGTGCCAGCACCCCCTGGGGCCATTATAGCAATCAGCCCCAGCATTTT
cdr3_aa: CASTPWGHYSNQPQHF
clone_size: NA
v_call: TRBV25-1
d_call: NA
j_call: TRBJ1-5

cdr3_nt: TGTGCCAGCAGACTTGGGACAGGCTACGAGCAGTACTTC
cdr3_aa: CASRLGTGYEQYF
clone_size: NA
v_call: TRBV12-3/TRBV12-4
d_call: TRBD1
j_call: TRBJ2-7

cdr3_nt: TGTGCCAGCAGCTACTCCGCGGGGCTAAACACTGAAGCTTTCTTT
cdr3_aa: CASSYSAGLNTEAFF
clone_size: NA
v_call: TRBV5-5
d_call: NA
j_call: TRBJ1-1

cdr3_nt: TGTGCCAGCAGCCATCTAGCGGACTCCTACGAGCAGTACTTC
cdr3_aa: CASSHLADSYEQYF
clone_size: NA
v_call: TRBV3-1/TRBV3-2
d_call: TRBD2
j_call: TRBJ2-7

cdr3_nt: TGTGCCATCGGATCCGGACAGGGGGCGAAAGGCTACACCTTC
cdr3_aa: CAIGSGQGAKGYTF
clone_size: NA
v_call: TRBV10-3
d_call: TRBD1
j_call: TRBJ1-2

cdr3_nt: TGTGCCATCAGTGAGCCCCCCGGGAGGAATGGCTACACCTTC
cdr3_aa: CAISEPPGRNGYTF
clone_size: NA
v_call: TRBV10-3
d_call: NA
j_call: TRBJ1-2

cdr3_nt: TGTGCCAGCAGCTTGGCGCCAGGCTATCAGCCCCAGCATTTT
cdr3_aa: CASSLAPGYQPQHF
clone_size: NA
v_call: TRBV5-4
d_call: NA
j_call: TRBJ1-5

cdr3_nt: TGTGCCAGTAGGCACCCCGGGGACATGTCTGGAAACACCATATATTTT
cdr3_aa: CASRHPGDMSGNTIYF
clone_size: NA
v_call: TRBV19
d_call: NA
j_call: TRBJ1-3

cdr3_nt: TGTGCCAGCAGCGCAACCAGGGGCAGAGCTGGAAACACCATATATTTT
cdr3_aa: CASSATRGRAGNTIYF
clone_size: NA
v_call: TRBV7-9
d_call: NA
j_call: TRBJ1-3

cdr3_nt: TGTGCCAGCAGCTACGCCCTAGGAGGAGCATTGGGCGGCTACACCTTC
cdr3_aa: CASSYALGGALGGYTF
clone_size: medium-sized
v_call: TRBV7-9
d_call: NA
j_call: TRBJ1-2

cdr3_nt: TGCGCCAGCGCAGGACCAGGGGGCGAGACCCAGTACTTC
cdr3_aa: CASAGPGGETQYF
clone_size: NA
v_call: TRBV5-1
d_call: TRBD1
j_call: TRBJ2-5

cdr3_nt: TGTGCCAGCAGCTTAGTTAGAGGGGGCGAAGTCGAGCAGTACTTC
cdr3_aa: CASSLVRGGEVEQYF
clone_size: NA
v_call: TRBV11-2
d_call: TRBD1
j_call: TRBJ2-7